Below are 18 T cell receptor beta chains sequenced from a single sample in a study of cytomegalovirus exposure and HLA in healthy donors. Measured with immunoSEQ multiplex PCR; TCRdb has only the in-frame clones, and not every one. This table holds around 150,000 clones, 91% found once. The specimen was PBMCs. These receptors were collected from a man aged 18-30 years in good health and CMV-seronegative.

The chain is built from TRBV6-1 and TRBJ1-2, with 9 nucleotides matching TRBD1. The V gene's germline CDR1 is MNHNS and CDR2 SASEGT. V lost 6 bases, J lost 8 bases, and 13 bases stayed unmatched. This CDR3 region has 15 residues. The CDR3 spells CASRGTGTPIRGYTF. In nucleotides, the CDR3 is TGTGCCAGCAGAGGGACAGGGACCCCTATAAGAGGCTACACCTTC.

A few counts support this clone. The V and J genes are TRBV5-1 and TRBJ1-2; 7 bases align to TRBD1. Germline CDR1 reads SGHRS; CDR2 reads YFSETQ. After removal of 4 bases from V and 8 bases from J, the junction contained 11 bases not matched to a gene. The CDR3 has 14 amino acids. The CDR3 reads CASSQTQGIRGYTF. The CDR3, as DNA: TGCGCCAGCAGCCAAACACAGGGGATCCGAGGCTACACCTTC.

The V call is TRBV18, the J call TRBJ1-2; D may be TRBD1 (6 bases). The CDR3 sequence is 14 residues long. Trimming removed 8 bases at V and 7 bases at J, with 20 bases between. Germline V gives CDR1 KGHSH, CDR2 LQKENI. As DNA, the CDR3 is TGTGCCAGCACCCGGACAGAGCAAGATCTTGGCTACACCTTC. It translates to CASTRTEQDLGYTF.

The gene calls are TRBV10-1 and TRBJ2-1; 9 bases agree with TRBD2. CDR1 WNHNN and CDR2 SYGVQD come from the germline V gene (reference sequence). The CDR3 loop spans 14 amino acids. The junction had 4 bases not matched to a gene; V was cut back by 8 bases and J by 2 bases. DNA of the CDR3: TGCGCCAGCGGAGCGGGAGGTCCCTACAATGAGCAGTTCTTC. It specifies CASGAGGPYNEQFF.

The rearrangement links TRBV2 to TRBJ2-3; 8 bases are a match to TRBD2. Germline CDR1 SNHLY, CDR2 FYNNEI. The CDR3 runs 12 residues. The trim removed 7 bases at V and 10 bases at J, leaving 7 bases unmatched. CDR3 sequence (DNA): TGTGCCAGCATTTTATTTAGCGGGGCGCAGTATTTT. Amino acids: CASILFSGAQYF.

The rearrangement uses TRBV29-1 and TRBJ1-2; a weak D match, TRBD1 (5 bases). V gave up 6 bases and J gave up 4 bases, with 18 bases separating them. The CDR3 covers 14 residues. Germline CDR1 is SQVTM and CDR2 is ANQGSEA. CDR3 nucleotides: TGCAGCGTAGCTTCCGCGGGGGGTAGCTATGGCTACACCTTC. Translation: CSVASAGGSYGYTF. Based on the CDR3 plus reference TRBV29-1 and TRBJ1-2, the full variable domain is SAVISQKPSRDICQRGTSLTIQCQVDSQVTMMFWYRQQPGQSLTLIATANQGSEATYESGFVIDKFPISRPNLTFSTLTVSNMSPEDSSIYLCSVASAGGSYGYTFGSGTRLTVV.

This rearrangement joins TRBV9 to TRBJ1-5, with 7 bases matching TRBD1. V shed 3 bases, J shed 4 bases, and the junction held 7 bases outside the gene matches. This CDR3 has 15 residues. Germline CDR1 is SGDLS and CDR2 is YYNGEE. The CDR3 region is CASSASGGGNQPQHF. In DNA form, the CDR3 reads TGTGCCAGCAGCGCCTCAGGGGGAGGTAATCAGCCCCAGCATTTT.

The CDR3 spells CASSPGGGTNTEAFF. The CDR3, as DNA: TGTGCCAGCAGCCCCGGTGGGGGGACGAACACTGAAGCTTTCTTT. V is TRBV11-2 and J is TRBJ1-1; D perhaps matches TRBD1 (5 bases). The CDR3 contains 15 residues. Germline values: CDR1 SGHAT, CDR2 FQNNGV. V lost 5 bases, J lost 1 base, and 14 bases lay in between.

This chain joins TRBV9 and TRBJ2-3; TRBD2 might be the D (6 bases). V lost 0 bases, J lost 6 bases, and 11 bases lay in between. This CDR3 contains 14 residues. CDR1 is SGDLS, CDR2 YYNGEE, per germline. The CDR3 bases are TGTGCCAGCAGCGTAGGGCGGGGACGGGATACGCAGTATTTT. It yields the protein CASSVGRGRDTQYF.

This chain uses TRBV7-6 with TRBJ1-5; possibly TRBD1 for D (6 bases). Trimming shortened V by 5 bases and J by 2 bases, and 22 bases separated the two germline ends. Germline V gives CDR1 SGHVS, CDR2 FNYEAQ. The CDR3 length is 18 residues. The CDR3 reads CASSDRDKRIRGNQPQHF. In nucleotides, the CDR3 is TGTGCCAGCAGCGACCGGGACAAGAGGATTCGGGGCAATCAGCCCCAGCATTTT.

The V gene is TRBV9, the J gene TRBJ2-3; 9 bases align to TRBD2. This CDR3 has 17 amino acids. The V gene's germline CDR1 is SGDLS and CDR2 YYNGEE. J gave up 6 bases and V 0 bases, and 11 bases lay outside the gene matches. Written as DNA, the CDR3 is TGTGCCAGCAGCGTAGAGGTAGCGGGAGTGAGGGGGGATACGCAGTATTTT. Amino acid sequence: CASSVEVAGVRGDTQYF.

The chain joins TRBV2 to TRBJ1-3, with D possibly being TRBD1 (5 bases). CDR3 size: 14 residues. V dropped 7 bases and J dropped 0 bases, with 10 bases sitting between them. CDR1 is SNHLY, CDR2 FYNNEI, per germline. The CDR3 sequence: CASITGYSGNTIYF. DNA of the CDR3: TGTGCCAGCATTACAGGATACTCTGGAAACACCATATATTTT.

The rearrangement links TRBV5-4 to TRBJ1-1; no reliable D call. The CDR3 consists of 10 residues. V gave up 7 bases and J gave up 6 bases, with 7 bases separating them. From germline, CDR1 is SGHNT and CDR2 YYREEE (reference sequence). CDR3 region: CASGGSEAFF. The DNA for the CDR3 is TGTGCCAGCGGCGGCTCTGAAGCTTTCTTT.

The CDR3 sequence is CASSLAGGEQFF. The CDR3 DNA follows: TGTGCCAGCAGCTTAGCAGGGGGTGAGCAGTTCTTC. The V call is TRBV7-9, the J call TRBJ2-1, with D perhaps TRBD1 (6 bases). Germline V gene sequence: CDR1 SEHNR, CDR2 FQNEAQ (reference sequence). Trimming pared 0 bases from V and 9 bases from J, leaving 6 bases between. This CDR3 is built from 12 residues.

V gene TRBV5-1 combines with J gene TRBJ2-7; 9 positions agree with TRBD1. CDR1 and CDR2 from the germline V gene are SGHRS and YFSETQ. V shed 4 bases and J 4 bases; nucleotides not matched to a gene: 6. This CDR3 spans 14 amino acids. Here the CDR3 DNA reads TGCGCCAGCAGCCCGGACAGGGGTGATTACGAGCAGTACTTC. Its translation: CASSPDRGDYEQYF.

J is TRBJ2-1 and V is TRBV5-1, with 13 bases that match TRBD2. This CDR3 spans 16 amino acids. Germline CDR1 reads SGHRS; CDR2 reads YFSETQ. The V gene end was trimmed by 4 bases and the J gene end by 7 bases; junction bases not matched to a gene: 8. The CDR3 nucleotides are TGCGCCAGCAGCCCCAGGACTAGCGGGAGAGGGAATGAGCAGTTCTTC. Its translation: CASSPRTSGRGNEQFF. Based on the CDR3 plus reference TRBV5-1 and TRBJ2-1, the full variable domain is KAGVTQTPRYLIKTRGQQVTLSCSPISGHRSVSWYQQTPGQGLQFLFEYFSETQRNKGNFPGRFSGRQFSNSRSEMNVSTLELGDSALYLCASSPRTSGRGNEQFFGPGTRLTVL.

V and J are TRBV29-1 and TRBJ2-1, with D possibly TRBD1 on 9 matching bases. V was pared by 7 bases and J by 1 base, with 23 bases between. The CDR3 has 17 residues. Germline V lookup: CDR1 SQVTM, CDR2 ANQGSEA. Here the CDR3 reads CSGRGGDRARSYNEQFF. CDR3 coding DNA: TGCAGCGGCCGGGGGGGGGACAGGGCTAGGTCCTACAATGAGCAGTTCTTC.

The rearrangement links TRBV7-2 to TRBJ2-5, with D perhaps TRBD1 (6 bases). Germline loops: CDR1 SGHTA, CDR2 FQGNSA. The CDR3 sequence is 14 residues long. V was pared by 1 base and J by 10 bases, with 16 bases between. CDR3 DNA: TGTGCCAGCAGCTTAGGGACAGCCCAAGTTGGCCAGTACTTC. Translated: CASSLGTAQVGQYF.